This TCR beta chain was sequenced in a study of cytomegalovirus exposure and HLA in healthy donors. Study overall: Unique TCR beta sequences numbering approximately 120 million came from 150 million to 200 million T cells in an earlier analysis. Study findings and constraints: Rare TCR sequences dominated, though some public TCRs recurred in many donors.

The study ran its PCR with 60 Vbeta and 13 Jbeta primers. Some clones are missing from TCRdb's copy, which holds only in-frame ones; the method was immunoSEQ multiplex PCR. The sample has about 190,000 clones; 65% to 80% are singletons. V shed 6 bases and J 5 bases; nucleotides not matched to a gene: 13. The CDR3 is 18 residues long. Germline V lookup: CDR1 SGHTA, CDR2 FQGNSA. Remarks on this clone: The antigen is not known.

This chain joins TRBV7-2 and TRBJ2-3, with 14 bases that match TRBD2. Source material: PBMCs. The source of this sequence is a young man in good health and CMV-seropositive. The CDR3 coding sequence is TGTGCCAGCAGTTACCCGGGACTAGCGGGGGCCCGGAGAGATACGCAGTATTTT. This encodes CASSYPGLAGARRDTQYF.